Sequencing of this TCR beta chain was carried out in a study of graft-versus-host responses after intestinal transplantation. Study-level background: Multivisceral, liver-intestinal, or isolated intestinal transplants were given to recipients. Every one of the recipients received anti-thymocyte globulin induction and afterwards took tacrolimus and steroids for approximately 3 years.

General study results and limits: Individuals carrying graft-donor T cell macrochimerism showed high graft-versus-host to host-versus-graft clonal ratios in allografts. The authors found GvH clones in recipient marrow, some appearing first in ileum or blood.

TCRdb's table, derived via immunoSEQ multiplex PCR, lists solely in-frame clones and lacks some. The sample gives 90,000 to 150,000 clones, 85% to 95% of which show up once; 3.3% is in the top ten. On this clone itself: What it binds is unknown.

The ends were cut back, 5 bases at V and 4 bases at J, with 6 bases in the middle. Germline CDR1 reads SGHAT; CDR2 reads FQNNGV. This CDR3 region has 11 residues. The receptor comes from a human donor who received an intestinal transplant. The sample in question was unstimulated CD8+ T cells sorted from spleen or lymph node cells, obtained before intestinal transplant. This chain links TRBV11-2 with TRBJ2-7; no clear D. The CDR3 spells CASSAPYEQYF. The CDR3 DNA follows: TGTGCCAGCAGCGCCCCTTACGAGCAGTACTTC.